This T cell receptor (beta chain) was captured in a study of regulatory T cells in long-lasting Graves disease. The CDR3 extends over 16 amino acids. With 5 bases removed from V and 1 base from J, the gap between germline ends came to 17 bases. Germline V lookup: CDR1 SEHNR, CDR2 FQNEAQ (reference sequence). With iRepertoire HTBI primers and Arm-PCR of CDR3 regions, TCR beta libraries were built. TCRdb redid the calling of the multiplex PCR reads with MiXCR, one entry per CDR3 protein. The table includes roughly 380,000 distinct CDR3 sequences, roughly 17% detected once. Study-level findings and limits: When disease was persistent, TRBV28, TRBJ1-2 and TRBJ2-5 were the favored segments.

Time point in this sample: newly diagnosed GD, antithyroid drugs for less than 3 months. Generation of the TCR library employed RNA extracted from PBMCs. This clonotype came up many times. What it binds is unknown. These same data were also listed under a study on T cells in Graves' hyperthyroidism and ophthalmopathy. From that second work: The model predicted ophthalmopathy a median approximately 6.3 months before onset.

The source was peripheral blood mononuclear cells (PBMCs), collected at new diagnosis, from a patient treated with antithyroid drugs. The chain carries TRBV7-9 and TRBJ1-1, with D possibly matching TRBD1 (5 bases). The origin of this receptor is a man between 35 and 55 years old with Graves disease. The CDR3 is CASSIARGTGNTEAFF. In DNA form, the CDR3 reads TGTGCCAGCAGCATCGCCCGCGGGACGGGGAACACTGAAGCTTTCTTT.